The 18 T cell receptor beta chains below were found in one sample sequenced in a study of blood T cell repertoires in COVID-19. Sequencing was performed with immunoSEQ multiplex PCR; in TCRdb, only in-frame clones are kept and a portion is missing. This table holds more than 95,000 clones, roughly 80% found once. What was sequenced was peripheral blood. The receptor source for this set is a woman in her 70s with acute or convalescent COVID-19.

This rearrangement joins TRBV2 to TRBJ2-5; TRBD2 aligns across 13 bases. V gave up 0 bases and J gave up 5 bases; unmatched junction bases: 3. This CDR3 comprises 16 residues. Germline assignment: CDR1 SNHLY and CDR2 FYNNEI. DNA of the CDR3: TGTGCCAGCAGTGAAGCGGGGACTAGCGGGACGGAGACCCAGTACTTC. This sequence encodes CASSEAGTSGTETQYF. Full variable domain (missing parts from reference TRBV2 and TRBJ2-5): EPEVTQTPSHQVTQMGQEVILRCVPISNHLYFYWYRQILGQKVEFLVSFYNNEISEKSEIFDDQFSVERPDGSNFTLKIRSTKLEDSAMYFCASSEAGTSGTETQYFGPGTRLLVL.

The chain carries TRBV19 and TRBJ1-1, with TRBD1 matching over 8 bases. Germline assignment: CDR1 LNHDA and CDR2 SQIVND (reference sequence). The CDR3 covers 13 residues. J was trimmed by 4 bases and V by 4 bases; bases with no gene match: 2. The CDR3 here is CASSTTGGTEAFF. DNA for the CDR3: TGTGCCAGTAGTACCACAGGGGGCACTGAAGCTTTCTTT.

The table lists this clone with a count of one. The V gene is TRBV7-9, the J gene TRBJ2-1, with TRBD2 matching 8 bases. Germline loops: CDR1 SEHNR, CDR2 FQNEAQ (reference sequence). The CDR3 consists of 16 residues. With 5 bases clipped from V and 2 bases from J, the junction kept 8 bases outside the gene matches. The CDR3 bases are TGTGCCAGCAGCCCGAGGGTCGGGAGGGCCTACAATGAGCAGTTCTTC. Its translation: CASSPRVGRAYNEQFF.

The V gene is TRBV28, the J gene TRBJ1-5, with 9 bases aligning to TRBD1. Losses at the gene ends were 3 bases for V and 9 bases for J; bases not matched to a gene: 12. The germline CDR1 and CDR2 sequences are MDHEN and SYDVKM. CDR3 length: 16 residues. The CDR3 DNA reads as TGTGCCAGCAGTTTCCCCACAGGGGGCCCCGGAAGGCCCCAGCATTTT. Translation: CASSFPTGGPGRPQHF. The variable domain in full, with the rest retrieved from reference TRBV28 and TRBJ1-5, is DVKVTQSSRYLVKRTGEKVFLECVQDMDHENMFWYRQDPGLGLRLIYFSYDVKMKEKGDIPEGYSVSREKKERFSLILESASTNQTSMYLCASSFPTGGPGRPQHFGDGTRLSIL.

The chain couples TRBV6-2 or TRBV6-3 to TRBJ1-5, with D perhaps matching TRBD1 (6 bases). The CDR3 has 16 amino acids. Trimming removed 2 bases from V and 3 bases from J, with 14 bases in between. The germline gives CDR1 MNHEY, CDR2 SVGEGT. The CDR3 is CASSYPGDRTNQPQHF. Here the CDR3 DNA reads TGTGCCAGCAGTTACCCTGGAGACAGGACCAATCAGCCCCAGCATTTT.

The V and J genes are TRBV18 and TRBJ2-5; D is ambiguous. Germline CDR1 KGHSH, CDR2 LQKENI. The CDR3 has 13 amino acids. Trimming removed 5 bases at V and 3 bases at J, with 10 bases between. This CDR3 reads CASSDGVKETQYF. DNA of the CDR3: TGTGCCAGCTCAGATGGAGTAAAAGAGACCCAGTACTTC.

This clone has a handful of counts. V and J are TRBV12-3 or TRBV12-4 and TRBJ1-1; 7 bases agree with TRBD1. The CDR3 spans 13 residues. J gave up 5 bases and V 6 bases, and 6 bases lay outside the gene matches. The CDR3 loop reads CASRTGRFTEAFF. The CDR3 region has the DNA TGTGCCAGCAGGACAGGGAGGTTTACTGAAGCTTTCTTT.

The chain carries TRBV3-1 (or the pseudogene TRBV3-2) and TRBJ1-6, with TRBD1 as a possible D gene (6 bases). CDR3 length: 16 residues. V was shortened by 0 bases and J by 5 bases, with 11 bases between the two germline ends. The germline V gene encodes CDR1 LGHDT and CDR2 YNNKEL (reference sequence). The CDR3 sequence is CASSQEVSGDNSPLHF. The DNA of the CDR3 is TGTGCCAGCAGCCAAGAGGTTTCAGGGGATAATTCACCCCTCCACTTT.

This chain connects TRBV19 to TRBJ2-5; D ambiguous. The CDR3 totals 15 residues. V was clipped by 9 bases and J by 2 bases, with 19 bases between them. Germline V lookup: CDR1 LNHDA, CDR2 SQIVND (reference sequence). The CDR3 nucleotides read TGTGCCAGAAACCGGCCCAGGCATACGCAAGAGACCCAGTACTTC. Translation gives CARNRPRHTQETQYF.

V is TRBV5-4 and J is TRBJ2-5; D gene uncertain. The CDR3 spans 13 residues. V was shortened by 5 bases and J by 3 bases, with 11 bases between the two germline ends. CDR1 and CDR2 from the germline V gene are SGHNT and YYREEE (reference sequence). CDR3 loop: CASRINNEETQYF. The CDR3, as DNA: TGTGCCAGCAGAATAAACAACGAAGAGACCCAGTACTTC.

This chain joins TRBV6-5 and TRBJ2-5, with 9 bases aligning to TRBD2. This CDR3 contains 15 residues. The J segment lost 4 bases and the V segment lost 6 bases, leaving 9 bases of the junction unmatched. Germline V CDR1 and CDR2: MNHEY, SVGAGI. The CDR3 coding sequence is TGTGCCAGCAGCCCCCCGCGGGGGGGCGCAGAGACCCAGTACTTC. It codes for CASSPPRGGAETQYF.

The rearrangement links TRBV19 to TRBJ1-2; maybe TRBD1 (5 bases). Trimming took 6 bases from V and 8 from J, leaving 16 bases between them. CDR1 is LNHDA, CDR2 SQIVND, per germline (reference sequence). This CDR3 contains 13 residues. CDR3 sequence reads: CASRQGRVLGYTF. DNA for the CDR3: TGTGCCAGTAGGCAGGGCAGGGTGCTGGGCTACACCTTC.

The chain joins TRBV5-1 to TRBJ2-2; 9 bases are shared with TRBD1. The CDR3 has 14 residues. J lost 9 bases, V lost 4 bases, and 7 bases had no gene match. Germline CDR1 is SGHRS and CDR2 is YFSETQ. CDR3 amino acids: CASSLGQGVRELFF. Here the CDR3 DNA reads TGCGCCAGCAGCCTGGGACAGGGTGTCCGGGAGCTGTTTTTT.

The J gene is TRBJ1-5, the V gene TRBV30; 8 positions agree with TRBD1. The CDR3 is 13 residues long. Germline V gene sequence: CDR1 GTSNPN, CDR2 SVGIG (reference sequence). J was trimmed by 5 bases and V by 3 bases; bases with no gene match: 3. The CDR3: CAWRKTGDQPQHF. The CDR3, as DNA: TGTGCCTGGAGGAAGACAGGGGATCAGCCCCAGCATTTT.

V gene TRBV5-4 combines with J gene TRBJ1-2; the match to TRBD1 covers 7 bases. CDR1 and CDR2 from the germline V gene are SGHNT and YYREEE (reference sequence). This CDR3 is built from 16 residues. With 2 bases clipped from V and 7 bases from J, the junction kept 14 bases outside the gene matches. The CDR3 coding sequence is TGTGCCAGCAGCTTCCCAGCAGCGCGACAGGGCGGTGGCTACACCTTC. This translates into CASSFPAARQGGGYTF.

The V call is TRBV5-1, the J call TRBJ2-6; TRBD1 matches 7 bases. V lost 2 bases and J lost 0; bases outside the gene matches: 8. Per the germline V gene, CDR1 is SGHRS and CDR2 is YFSETQ. This CDR3 has 18 residues. The CDR3, as DNA: TGCGCCAGCAGCTTTCACGGGACAGATGGCTCTGGGGCCAACGTCCTGACTTTC. Protein product: CASSFHGTDGSGANVLTF.

This chain links TRBV5-1 with TRBJ1-2, with TRBD1 matching 7 bases. V gave up 6 bases and J gave up 6 bases; unmatched junction bases: 11. The CDR3 consists of 14 residues. CDR1 is SGHRS and CDR2 is YFSETQ in the germline V gene. The CDR3 protein is CASTPDRSVDGYTF. CDR3 sequence (DNA): TGCGCCAGCACCCCGGACAGGTCGGTAGATGGCTACACCTTC.

The gene calls are TRBV7-2 and TRBJ2-3; 9 bases match TRBD1. CDR1 is SGHTA and CDR2 is FQGNSA in the germline V gene. This CDR3 spans 16 amino acids. V lost 1 base, J lost 5 bases, and 7 bases stayed unmatched. The CDR3 sequence is CASSLGGTGWVDTQYF. CDR3 bases: TGTGCCAGCAGCTTAGGCGGGACAGGGTGGGTAGATACGCAGTATTTT.